These T cell receptor beta chains were read from a single sample in a study of human T cells and chemical hapten exposure. TCRdb analysed the RACE reads with MiXCR anew, one entry per CDR3 protein. Among about 74,000 distinct CDR3 sequences, approximately 35% were seen once, and the ten largest hold nearly 9%. Sequenced material: whole blood, taken in connection with sensitization to the hapten diphenylcyclopropenone (DPC). The source of these receptors is a man aged 40-55 years with alopecia areata. Some clones in this sample may be carry-over from other donors' samples. The CDR3 runs from the conserved cysteine through the conserved F or W. D genes are given only for firm matches. Size tells how often a clone was seen (once, few, many) or the class of an expanded clone, and some rows leave it out.

v_call	clone_size	d_call	j_call	cdr3_aa	cdr3_nt
TRBV4-3	.	.	TRBJ2-1	CASSQEGVSYNEQFF	TGCGCCAGCAGCCAAGAGGGGGTGTCTTACAATGAGCAGTTCTTC
TRBV4-2	few	.	TRBJ2-2	CASSQVQGYTGELFF	TGTGCCAGCAGCCAAGTTCAGGGTTACACCGGGGAGCTGTTTTTT
TRBV12-5	.	TRBD1	TRBJ1-1	CASGLSTGTGTETFF	TGTGCTAGTGGTTTATCCACCGGGACAGGCACTGAAACTTTCTTT
TRBV7-8	few	.	TRBJ1-3	CASTRGSPSSGNTIYF	TGTGCCAGCACGCGAGGCAGTCCAAGCTCTGGAAACACCATATATTTT
TRBV20-1	few	TRBD1	TRBJ2-7	CSATGGAALGEQYF	TGCAGTGCTACAGGGGGCGCGGCTCTTGGCGAGCAGTACTTC
TRBV7-2	few	.	TRBJ1-2	CASSLAFTESNYGYTF	TGTGCCAGCAGCTTAGCGTTCACAGAATCTAACTATGGCTACACCTTC
TRBV12-3/TRBV12-4	.	.	TRBJ1-3	CASSLSAAGNTVYF	TGTGCCAGCAGTTTATCGGCGGCTGGAAACACCGTATATTTT
TRBV5-4	.	.	TRBJ2-3	CASSLDPPGTQYF	TGTGCCAGCAGCCTTGATCCCCCGGGTACGCAGTATTTT
TRBV20-1	.	.	TRBJ1-4	CSATGETQVANEKLFF	TGCAGTGCTACGGGAGAGACGCAGGTGGCTAATGAAAAACTGTTTTTT
TRBV6-5	few	.	TRBJ1-1	CASSYGSGYTEAFF	TGTGCCAGCAGTTACGGGTCGGGCTACACTGAAGCTTTCTTT
TRBV20-1	few	.	TRBJ2-7	CSARDHQNYEQYF	TGCAGTGCTAGAGATCACCAGAATTACGAGCAGTACTTC
TRBV28	.	TRBD1	TRBJ1-2	CASSSPRGQTPYGYTF	TGTGCCAGCAGTTCCCCCCGGGGACAGACGCCCTATGGCTACACCTTC
TRBV20-1	.	.	TRBJ2-4	CSARPAELAKNIQYF	TGCAGTGCTAGACCAGCGGAACTAGCCAAAAACATTCAGTACTTC
TRBV20-1	few	.	TRBJ1-4	CSANPRPEKLFF	TGCAGTGCTAACCCGAGGCCCGAAAAACTGTTTTTT
TRBV7-3	.	.	TRBJ2-2	CASSLRAGWTGELFF	TGTGCCAGCAGCTTAAGGGCGGGTTGGACCGGGGAGCTGTTTTTT
TRBV13	.	.	TRBJ1-1	CASSPGGDTEAFF	TGTGCCAGCAGCCCCGGTGGTGACACTGAAGCTTTCTTT
TRBV29-1	few	.	TRBJ2-5	CSVRARGLETQYF	TGCAGCGTTCGAGCTCGGGGACTAGAGACCCAGTACTTC
TRBV28	.	TRBD1	TRBJ1-1	CASRQTGENTEAFF	TGTGCCAGCAGGCAGACAGGGGAGAACACTGAAGCTTTCTTT
TRBV27	few	TRBD2	TRBJ2-1	CASSPGLATHEQFF	TGTGCCAGCAGCCCGGGACTAGCGACCCATGAGCAGTTCTTC
TRBV4-1	few	TRBD1	TRBJ1-2	CASSQLDRDAYGYTF	TGCGCCAGCAGCCAACTGGACAGGGATGCCTATGGCTACACCTTC
TRBV6-5	few	.	TRBJ1-1	CASSYTDTGLNTEAFF	TGTGCCAGCAGTTACACCGACACAGGTCTGAACACTGAAGCTTTCTTT
TRBV27	few	TRBD2	TRBJ2-3	CASSLSVGGPPDTQYF	TGTGCCAGCAGTTTATCGGTGGGAGGGCCCCCAGATACGCAGTATTTT
TRBV20-1	many	TRBD1	TRBJ1-1	CSVGTGKGMNTEAFF	TGCAGTGTAGGGACAGGGAAGGGGATGAACACTGAAGCTTTCTTT
TRBV27	.	TRBD2	TRBJ2-3	CAAKVAGVSDTQYF	TGTGCCGCGAAGGTAGCGGGAGTTTCAGATACGCAGTATTTT
TRBV6-5	.	.	TRBJ1-3	CASRNRYHGNTIYF	TGTGCCAGCAGGAACCGGTATCATGGAAACACCATATATTTT
TRBV6-2/TRBV6-3	.	.	TRBJ1-1	CASSYGAADTETFF	TGTGCCAGCAGTTACGGGGCGGCGGACACTGAAACTTTCTTT
TRBV20-1	.	.	TRBJ2-3	CSVDLSTDTQYF	TGCAGCGTGGACCTTTCCACAGATACGCAGTATTTT
TRBV7-6	few	TRBD2	TRBJ2-7	CASSSSGNEQYF	TGTGCCAGCAGCTCTAGCGGGAACGAGCAGTACTTC
TRBV25-1	.	.	TRBJ2-1	CASRRTGPYNEQFF	TGTGCCAGCAGACGAACGGGTCCGTACAATGAGCAGTTCTTC
TRBV28	.	.	TRBJ2-6	CASMEGWSGANVLTF	TGTGCCAGCATGGAGGGGTGGTCTGGGGCCAACGTCCTGACTTTC
TRBV24-1	.	.	TRBJ2-2	CATSPGNTGELFF	TGTGCCACCAGTCCGGGGAACACCGGGGAGCTGTTTTTT
TRBV12-3/TRBV12-4	.	.	TRBJ1-4	CASSFRGVATNEKLFF	TGTGCCAGCAGTTTCCGGGGAGTTGCAACTAATGAAAAACTGTTTTTT
TRBV29-1	few	TRBD1	TRBJ2-7	CSVAGPPKSGTDSYEQYF	TGCAGCGTTGCCGGCCCCCCCAAATCCGGGACAGACTCCTACGAGCAGTACTTC
TRBV4-3	.	.	TRBJ2-2	CASSQTPRSDTGELFF	TGCGCCAGCAGCCAAACTCCAAGGAGTGACACCGGGGAGCTGTTTTTT
TRBV20-1	.	.	TRBJ2-2	CSAPEGGTGELFF	TGCAGTGCCCCCGAGGGGGGAACCGGGGAGCTGTTTTTT
TRBV10-3	few	.	TRBJ2-7	CAISETGPAYEQYF	TGTGCCATCAGTGAAACAGGGCCCGCCTACGAGCAGTACTTC
TRBV10-2	few	.	TRBJ2-3	CASSEWRGRTDTQYF	TGCGCCAGCAGTGAGTGGCGGGGCCGCACAGATACGCAGTATTTT
TRBV20-1	few	TRBD2	TRBJ2-1	CSGQTSGRFYEQFF	TGCAGTGGACAGACTAGCGGGAGATTCTATGAGCAGTTCTTC
TRBV4-2	few	TRBD2	TRBJ2-3	CASSQEIAGGRGVYF	TGTGCCAGCAGCCAAGAAATAGCGGGAGGGCGTGGGGTGTATTTT
TRBV12-3/TRBV12-4	.	TRBD1	TRBJ2-7	CASRGTGERGQYF	TGTGCCAGCAGGGGTACAGGGGAGAGGGGGCAGTACTTC
TRBV6-1	few	TRBD1	TRBJ1-1	CASSPGTGIEAFF	TGTGCCAGCAGCCCCGGGACAGGGATTGAAGCTTTCTTT
TRBV12-3/TRBV12-4	few	TRBD1	TRBJ1-4	CASSSRGAEKLFF	TGTGCCAGCAGCAGCAGGGGGGCTGAAAAACTGTTTTTT
TRBV6-5	.	TRBD1	TRBJ1-3	CASSARQGNTVYF	TGTGCCAGCAGTGCACGACAGGGGAACACCGTATATTTT
TRBV12-3/TRBV12-4	.	TRBD2	TRBJ2-1	CASTIAGGYNEQFF	TGTGCCAGCACCATAGCGGGTGGCTACAATGAGCAGTTCTTC
TRBV20-1	.	.	TRBJ1-1	CSARVGADMNTEAFF	TGCAGTGCTAGAGTCGGGGCCGATATGAACACTGAAGCTTTCTTT
TRBV9	.	TRBD2	TRBJ2-7	CASSVGTSDRQYF	TGTGCCAGCAGCGTAGGGACTAGCGATCGGCAGTACTTC
TRBV5-1	.	.	TRBJ1-2	CASSLADGGFYGYTF	TGCGCCAGCAGCTTGGCGGACGGAGGATTCTATGGCTACACCTTC
TRBV2	.	TRBD1	TRBJ1-1	CASTPTGETEAFF	TGTGCCAGCACCCCGACAGGGGAGACTGAAGCTTTCTTT
TRBV5-6	few	.	TRBJ2-7	CASSSSGTLPYEQYF	TGTGCCAGCAGCTCGTCTGGCACACTACCCTACGAGCAGTACTTC
TRBV7-9	few	.	TRBJ2-7	CASSSPEALGSYEQYF	TGTGCCAGCAGCAGCCCTGAGGCTTTAGGGTCCTACGAGCAGTACTTC
TRBV5-4	.	.	TRBJ1-4	CASSLGGAQEKLFF	TGTGCCAGCAGCTTGGGGGGGGCGCAGGAAAAACTGTTTTTT
TRBV3-1	.	.	TRBJ1-1	CASSQGLGNTEAFF	TGTGCCAGCAGCCAAGGTTTGGGGAACACTGAAGCTTTCTTT
TRBV6-1	few	.	TRBJ1-6	CASLGAVIVNYNSPLHF	TGTGCCTCCCTCGGGGCCGTCATTGTTAACTATAATTCACCCCTCCACTTT
TRBV12-3/TRBV12-4	.	.	TRBJ2-3	CASSLALVGALTDTQYF	TGTGCCAGCAGTTTAGCGCTTGTGGGAGCGCTGACAGATACGCAGTATTTT
TRBV27	few	TRBD1	TRBJ1-1	CASSWRQGNTEAFF	TGTGCCAGCAGTTGGAGACAGGGGAACACTGAAGCTTTCTTT